Here is one T cell receptor beta chain with its context. What it binds is unknown. Each of the sorted populations had a purity greater than 98%. The CDR3 is made up of 15 amino acids. Trimming removed 4 bases from V and 1 base from J; junction bases left unmatched: 4. Germline-derived CDR1 and CDR2 are LNHDA and SQIVND (reference sequence). The sample belongs to a study of beta chain features in type 1 diabetes. Study results and limitations: TCRB CDR3 length was moderately but significantly reduced in all four CD4+ subsets of Type 1 diabetes patients.

Sequenced material consisted of expressed TCRB transcripts (all of the isolated RNA was reverse transcribed). Here immunoSEQ multiplex PCR was the method, and the copy in TCRdb shows in-frame clones only, minus some. Counted here are around 360,000 clones, around 12% occurring once; the ten biggest clones make up about 0.01%. The clonotype comes from a woman younger than 30 with type 1 diabetes. Material for sequencing was naive CD4+ T cells from blood. The chain couples TRBV19 to TRBJ2-1; 7 bases map to TRBD2. The CDR3 reads CASSTGTTSYNEQFF. As DNA, the CDR3 is TGTGCCAGTAGTACCGGGACTACGTCCTACAATGAGCAGTTCTTC.